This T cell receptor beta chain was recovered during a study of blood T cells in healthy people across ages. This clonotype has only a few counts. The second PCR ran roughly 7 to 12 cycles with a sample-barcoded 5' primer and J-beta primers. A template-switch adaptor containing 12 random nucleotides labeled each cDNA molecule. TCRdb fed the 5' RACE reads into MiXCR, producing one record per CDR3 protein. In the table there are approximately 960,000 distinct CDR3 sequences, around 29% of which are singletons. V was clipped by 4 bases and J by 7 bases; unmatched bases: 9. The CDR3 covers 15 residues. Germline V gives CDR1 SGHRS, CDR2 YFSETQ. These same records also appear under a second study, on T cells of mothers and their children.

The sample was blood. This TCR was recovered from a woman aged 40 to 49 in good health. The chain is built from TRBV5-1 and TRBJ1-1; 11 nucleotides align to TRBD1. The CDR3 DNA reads TGCGCCAGCAGCCCGGACAGGGGGCAATTGGTTGAAGCTTTCTTT. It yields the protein CASSPDRGQLVEAFF.